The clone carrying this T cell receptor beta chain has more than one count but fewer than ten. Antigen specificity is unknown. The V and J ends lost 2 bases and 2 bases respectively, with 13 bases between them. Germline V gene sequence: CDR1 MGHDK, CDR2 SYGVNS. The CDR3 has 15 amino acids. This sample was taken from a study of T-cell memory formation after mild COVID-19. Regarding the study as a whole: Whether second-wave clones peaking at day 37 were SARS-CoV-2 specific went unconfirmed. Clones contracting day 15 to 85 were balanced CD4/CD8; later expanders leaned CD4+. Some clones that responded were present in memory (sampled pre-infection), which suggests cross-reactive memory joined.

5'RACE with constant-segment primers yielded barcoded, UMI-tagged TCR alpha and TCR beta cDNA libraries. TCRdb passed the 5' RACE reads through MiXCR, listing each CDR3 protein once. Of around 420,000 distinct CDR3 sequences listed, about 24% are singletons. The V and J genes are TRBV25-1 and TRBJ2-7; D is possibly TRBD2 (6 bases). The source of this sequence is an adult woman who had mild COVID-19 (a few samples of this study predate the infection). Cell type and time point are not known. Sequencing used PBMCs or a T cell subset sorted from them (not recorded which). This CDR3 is CASSEGLPGAYEQYF. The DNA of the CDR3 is TGTGCCAGCAGTGAAGGTTTGCCGGGGGCCTACGAGCAGTACTTC.